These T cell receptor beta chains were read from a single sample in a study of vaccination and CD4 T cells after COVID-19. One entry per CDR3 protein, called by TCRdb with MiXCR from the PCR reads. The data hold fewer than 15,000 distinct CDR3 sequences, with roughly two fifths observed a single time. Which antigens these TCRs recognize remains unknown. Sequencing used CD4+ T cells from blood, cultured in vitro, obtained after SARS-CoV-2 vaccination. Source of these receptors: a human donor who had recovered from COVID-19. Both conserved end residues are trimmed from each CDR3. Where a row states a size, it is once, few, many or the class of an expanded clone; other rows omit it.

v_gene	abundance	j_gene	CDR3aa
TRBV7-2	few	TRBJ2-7	ASSSVEGPLYEQY
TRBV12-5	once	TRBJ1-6	ASATSSGNSPLH
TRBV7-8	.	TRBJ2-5	ASSSDRGQETQY
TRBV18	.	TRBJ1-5	ASSPSGNQPQH
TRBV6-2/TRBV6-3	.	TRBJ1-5	ASRHSPKQPQH
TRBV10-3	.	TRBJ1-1	AISDTISEAF
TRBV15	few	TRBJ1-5	ATSIGGRDQPQH
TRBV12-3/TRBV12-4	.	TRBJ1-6	ASSEDRGSPYNSPLH
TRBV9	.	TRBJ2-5	ASSVVEGGQETQY
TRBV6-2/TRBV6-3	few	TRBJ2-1	ASSDRVNEQF
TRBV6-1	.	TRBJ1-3	ASTTTGSGNTIY
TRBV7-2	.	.	ASSLELAGGRNQY
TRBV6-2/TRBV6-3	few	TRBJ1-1	ASSWTGWVEAF